The rows below give T cell receptor beta chains drawn from one sample of a study of shared clonotypes between healthy human individuals. Repertoires were generated with immunoSEQ multiplex PCR, while TCRdb's copy carries only in-frame clones and drops some. This table holds approximately 2.1 million clones, approximately 95% found once. Sequences were obtained from naive CD4+ T cells from PBMCs. These receptors were collected from a man between 18 and 29 years old in good health. Some clones in this sample may be carry-over from other donors' samples. CDR3s include the opening cysteine and the closing phenylalanine or tryptophan. D genes are given only for firm matches. Clone size, where shown, is once, few, many, or a class for clones that have expanded.

TRBV7-6,.,TRBJ2-3,.,TGTGCCAGCAGCTTAGTCGGCGGGACCAGCACAGATACGCAGTATTTT,CASSLVGGTSTDTQYF
TRBV5-6,TRBD1,TRBJ1-2,once,TGTGCCAGCAGCTCTCAACAGGGGGCGTCGGTCGGCTACACCTTC,CASSSQQGASVGYTF
TRBV29-1,.,TRBJ1-2,once,TGCAGCGTTGAAGCCACCCTTTGGGCCGGGGGTGGCTACACCTTC,CSVEATLWAGGGYTF
TRBV10-3,.,TRBJ2-7,.,TGTGCCACCTCGATAGAGGGGGAGCAGTACTTC,CATSIEGEQYF
TRBV5-4,.,TRBJ2-1,.,TGTGCCAGCAGCTTGGCGGGTGGTGCGGGCTACAATGAGCAGTTCTTC,CASSLAGGAGYNEQFF
TRBV18,.,TRBJ1-5,few,TGTGCCAGCTCGTCGGTGGGAAACAGCAATCAGCCCCAGCATTTT,CASSSVGNSNQPQHF
TRBV5-1,TRBD1,TRBJ1-3,.,TGCGCCAGCAGCTCCCGACAGGGGGCGGCTGGAAACACCATATATTTT,CASSSRQGAAGNTIYF
TRBV6-6,TRBD1,TRBJ2-5,.,TGTGCCAGCAGCCGGACAGGGAACTTGTACCAAGAGACCCAGTACTTC,CASSRTGNLYQETQYF
TRBV10-3,TRBD1,TRBJ2-6,.,TGTGCCATCAGCCCAGGGGGCGCCGGGGCCAACGTCCTGACTTTC,CAISPGGAGANVLTF
TRBV18,.,TRBJ2-7,.,TGTGCCAGCTCCCCTCCCTCTGGGCAGTCCTACGAGCAGTACTTC,CASSPPSGQSYEQYF
TRBV11-2,.,TRBJ1-1,.,TGTGCCAGCAGACGGGCCCGCATGAACACTGAAGCTTTCTTT,CASRRARMNTEAFF
TRBV30,.,TRBJ1-2,.,TGTGCCTGGTCTCCCGCCGGCTATGGCTACACCTTC,CAWSPAGYGYTF
TRBV14,.,TRBJ1-2,.,TGTGCCAGCAGTTCCCCAGGGGCCTACTATGGCTACACCTTC,CASSSPGAYYGYTF
TRBV28,.,TRBJ1-2,few,TGTGCCAGCAGTTTGGCCAGCTATGGCTACACCTTC,CASSLASYGYTF
TRBV2,TRBD1,TRBJ1-2,.,TGTGCCATTACTCGGACAGGGGGTGGCGGTGGCTACACCTTC,CAITRTGGGGGYTF
TRBV6-1,.,TRBJ1-5,.,TGTGCCACCAGGGTGGGCGGGGGCAATCAGCCCCAGCATTTT,CATRVGGGNQPQHF
TRBV27,.,TRBJ1-1,.,TGTGCCAGCAGTTCTATCGTATTCGGGTTGATGAACACTGAAGCTTTCTTT,CASSSIVFGLMNTEAFF
TRBV28,.,TRBJ2-7,once,TGTGCCAGCAGGTTAAGTTTGATGGGGCGCGAGCAGTACTTC,CASRLSLMGREQYF
TRBV5-4,TRBD2,TRBJ2-5,.,TGTGCCAGCAGCCCAAAGCGGGAGGGCCAAGAGACCCAGTACTTC,CASSPKREGQETQYF
TRBV18,.,TRBJ1-2,.,TGTGCCAGCTCACGAATGAATCGTGGGAGCGTAGGCTACACCTTC,CASSRMNRGSVGYTF
TRBV28,.,TRBJ1-1,.,TGTGCCAGCAGGCGAGGGGCCGCGGCAGGCACTGAAGCTTTCTTT,CASRRGAAAGTEAFF
TRBV20-1,.,TRBJ1-1,few,TGCAGTGCTGGGCGTATCACTGAAGCTTTCTTT,CSAGRITEAFF
TRBV2,TRBD1,TRBJ1-3,.,TGTGCCAGCAGTGAACGGCAGGGGGTCGGAAACACCATATATTTT,CASSERQGVGNTIYF
TRBV7-2,.,TRBJ2-3,.,TGTGCCAGCAGCGGAAGAGTGGGAGATACGCAGTATTTT,CASSGRVGDTQYF
TRBV9,TRBD2,TRBJ2-7,.,TGTGCCAGCAGCGTAGGATTAGCGGGAGTCTACGAGCAGTACTTC,CASSVGLAGVYEQYF
TRBV11-3,.,TRBJ2-1,once,TGTGCCAGCAGCCCCCTTTCCTACAATGAGCAGTTCTTC,CASSPLSYNEQFF
TRBV28,.,TRBJ1-1,once,TGTGCCACCAACTGCCCTAACAGGGTTGGTGGATGTGGGGGCACTGAAGCTTTCTTT,CATNCPNRVGGCGGTEAFF
TRBV6-1,.,TRBJ1-4,.,TGTGCCAGCAGTGAAGCGCCCAGGGGAGGTGAAAAACTGTTTTTT,CASSEAPRGGEKLFF
TRBV28,TRBD1,TRBJ2-7,.,TGTGCCAGCAGTCGGGACAGGGTTAGGCTCTACGAGCAGTACTTC,CASSRDRVRLYEQYF
TRBV5-4,.,TRBJ2-7,.,TGTGCCAGCCGCCATCAGGACTCAAGCTACGAGCAGTACTTC,CASRHQDSSYEQYF
TRBV5-4,.,TRBJ2-7,.,TGTGCCAGCAGCTCCGGAGGAGGGGGCGAGAACGAGCAGTACTTC,CASSSGGGGENEQYF
TRBV28,.,TRBJ2-1,.,TGTGCCAGCAGTTTAGCCGACAGCCCCCCTGAGCAGTTCTTC,CASSLADSPPEQFF
TRBV11-2,.,TRBJ1-5,.,TGTGCCAGCAGCCCCAGGGTAAGCGGGGCAAGCAATCAGCCCCAGCATTTT,CASSPRVSGASNQPQHF
TRBV4-2,.,TRBJ2-2,once,TGTGCCAGCAGCCTCCACCCCGGGCCCACGGGGGCCGGGGAGCTGTTTTTT,CASSLHPGPTGAGELFF
TRBV6-5,TRBD2,TRBJ2-1,.,TGTGCCAGCACCCGCTGGGGGGGTGTTGGCAATGAGCAGTTCTTC,CASTRWGGVGNEQFF
TRBV19,.,TRBJ1-1,.,TGTGCCAGTAGTCCTACTCGGGCTTCGAACACTGAAGCTTTCTTT,CASSPTRASNTEAFF
TRBV7-3,.,TRBJ2-2,.,TGTGCCAGCAGCTTAATTGGGCGCACCGGGGAGCTGTTTTTT,CASSLIGRTGELFF
TRBV28,.,TRBJ1-2,.,TGTGCCAGCAGTTTGAGGGTCGGCTACACCTTC,CASSLRVGYTF
TRBV18,.,TRBJ2-7,.,TGTGCCAGCTCACCACCGGGACGGTTCTCCGAGCAGTACTTC,CASSPPGRFSEQYF
TRBV28,.,TRBJ1-5,.,TGTGCCAGCAGACGACAGTATAGCAATCAGCCCCAGCATTTT,CASRRQYSNQPQHF
TRBV18,.,TRBJ1-1,.,TGTGCCAGCTCCCTTGGACAGCAAATGAACACTGAAGCTTTCTTT,CASSLGQQMNTEAFF
TRBV6-5,.,TRBJ2-7,.,TGTGCCAGTCGGGACTTCTACGAGCAGTACTTC,CASRDFYEQYF
TRBV9,TRBD1,TRBJ1-2,.,TGTGCCAGCAGCGTTGCTCTGTACGGGACAGGGGAATATGGCTATACCTTC,CASSVALYGTGEYGYTF
TRBV9,TRBD2,TRBJ2-7,.,TGTGCCAGCAGCGTAGGAGGGACTAGCGGGGTCTGGGAGCAGTACTTC,CASSVGGTSGVWEQYF
TRBV4-1,.,TRBJ2-5,.,TGCGCCAGCAGCCTCATTCAGTACCAAGAGACCCAGTACTTC,CASSLIQYQETQYF
TRBV9,.,TRBJ1-1,.,TGTGCCAGCAGCGTAGGCTGGGGGAGCGCTGAAGCTTTCTTT,CASSVGWGSAEAFF